Listed below are T cell receptor beta chains from one sample, sequenced in a study of shared clonotypes between healthy human individuals. Clones were read by immunoSEQ multiplex PCR, and TCRdb kept only the in-frame ones, dropping some. This table holds 300,000 to 400,000 clones, more than 75% found once. Sequenced: memory CD8+ T cells sorted from blood. Receptor source: a man younger than 35 in good health. Each CDR3 is given with its conserved first and last residue. Fields, in order: CDR3 DNA, CDR3 protein, D gene, J gene, V gene, clone size. D genes are given only for firm matches. Clone sizes are given selectively: once, few, many, or a class where the clone is expanded.

TGTGCCAGCAGCTTTTTTGTCAGGGGGCGAGAGACCCAGTACTTC CASSFFVRGRETQYF TRBD1 TRBJ2-5 TRBV11-1 NA
TGTGCCAGCAGCACGGTCGCCACAGATACGCAGTATTTT CASSTVATDTQYF NA TRBJ2-3 TRBV7-9 NA
TGTGCCAGCAGCGCAACCGATCCCTATGGCTACACCTTC CASSATDPYGYTF NA TRBJ1-2 TRBV7-9 NA
TGTGCCAGCAGCTTAGAAAGGAGTGTAACCCTCGAGCAGTACTTC CASSLERSVTLEQYF NA TRBJ2-7 TRBV7-2 NA
TGTGCCAGCAGCGAGCGGGGGGGCACAGATACGCAGTATTTT CASSERGGTDTQYF TRBD2 TRBJ2-3 TRBV13 once
TGTGCCAGCACCCCGATGGACCTTCCTAACTATGGCTACACCTTC CASTPMDLPNYGYTF NA TRBJ1-2 TRBV9 once
TGTGCCAGCAGTGACACGATTGGGACAGCTAATGAAAAACTGTTTTTT CASSDTIGTANEKLFF TRBD1 TRBJ1-4 TRBV6-1 NA
TGTGCCAGCCCCCACCCAGGACAGGGTGGTACCGGGGCCAACGTCCTGACTTTC CASPHPGQGGTGANVLTF TRBD1 TRBJ2-6 TRBV27 NA
TGTGCCACCAGCAGAGATCGGGGAGACGGAAACACCATATATTTT CATSRDRGDGNTIYF NA TRBJ1-3 TRBV15 NA
TGTGCCAGCAGTTTATCGTCCAGGGGACCTGAAGCTTTCTTT CASSLSSRGPEAFF NA TRBJ1-1 TRBV27 NA
TGTGCCAGCAGGGGGACAGGGGACTTCGTGGAAAAACTGTTTTTT CASRGTGDFVEKLFF TRBD1 TRBJ1-4 TRBV2 NA
TGTGCCAGCAGTGGGACCTCCTCGGCAACTGAAGCTTTCTTT CASSGTSSATEAFF NA TRBJ1-1 TRBV2 NA
TGTGCCATCAGTGTACAGGGTAGGGACTATGGCTACACCTTC CAISVQGRDYGYTF NA TRBJ1-2 TRBV10-3 NA
TGTGCCAGCAGCTTAGTTTCCAGGACAGACTACACCTTC CASSLVSRTDYTF NA TRBJ1-2 TRBV13 NA
TGTGCCATCAGTGAGTCGATAGGGATCTCCTACGAGCAGTACTTC CAISESIGISYEQYF NA TRBJ2-7 TRBV10-3 NA
TGTGCCAGCAGCCAGACCGGGACACTTAGCTCCTACGAGCAGTACTTC CASSQTGTLSSYEQYF NA TRBJ2-7 TRBV21-1 NA
TGTGCCAGCAGCAAAGAGGGTGTAGCGGGCGCCAACACTGAAGCTTTCTTT CASSKEGVAGANTEAFF NA TRBJ1-1 TRBV21-1 NA
TGTGCCAGCAGCTCAGGACAGAATAATCTCATTGGGGAGCAGTTCTTC CASSSGQNNLIGEQFF NA TRBJ2-1 TRBV11-2 NA